The 9 T cell receptor beta chains below were found in one sample sequenced in a study of blood T cell repertoires in COVID-19. Libraries were prepared by immunoSEQ multiplex PCR; TCRdb keeps only in-frame clonotypes and omits some of them. Of approximately 71,000 clones listed, roughly 86% are singletons. Sequencing was performed on peripheral blood. Every receptor here comes from a man in his fifties with acute or convalescent COVID-19.

This CDR3 reads CASSSLAGGTDTQYF. The CDR3 coding sequence is TGTGCCAGCAGCTCACTAGCGGGAGGAACAGATACGCAGTATTTT. The rearrangement joins TRBV7-6 to TRBJ2-3; 12 bases line up with TRBD2. V dropped 4 bases and J dropped 3; count of bases not matched to a gene: 2. Germline-derived CDR1 and CDR2 are SGHVS and FNYEAQ. CDR3 size: 15 residues.

This clone turned up a few times. The DNA of the CDR3 is TGTGCCAGCAGCTTAGGCCGCCTAGCGGAGTGGTCCTACAATGAGCAGTTCTTC. This translates into CASSLGRLAEWSYNEQFF. The V gene is TRBV13, the J gene TRBJ2-1; 7 bases line up with TRBD2. The CDR3 consists of 18 residues. The V segment lost 0 bases and the J segment 1 base; nucleotides outside the gene matches: 9. Germline V lookup: CDR1 PRHDT, CDR2 FYEKMQ (reference sequence).

This chain links TRBV27 with TRBJ1-5; D perhaps matches TRBD1 (5 bases). Trimming took 6 bases from V and 0 from J, leaving 12 bases between them. Germline CDR1 MNHEY, CDR2 SMNVEV (reference sequence). CDR3 length: 15 amino acids. The CDR3 sequence is CASRTTGYSNQPQHF. The DNA for the CDR3 is TGTGCCAGCAGGACAACAGGTTATAGCAATCAGCCCCAGCATTTT.

This chain links TRBV5-1 with TRBJ1-5; perhaps TRBD1 as D (5 bases). V gave up 0 bases and J gave up 6 bases, with 10 bases separating them. The CDR3 runs 14 residues. The germline CDR1 and CDR2 sequences are SGHRS and YFSETQ. The CDR3 nucleotides are TGCGCCAGCAGCTTGGAGACAGATGGTCAGCCCCAGCATTTT. Its protein product is CASSLETDGQPQHF. Full variable domain (outside the CDR3, taken from reference TRBV5-1 and TRBJ1-5): KAGVTQTPRYLIKTRGQQVTLSCSPISGHRSVSWYQQTPGQGLQFLFEYFSETQRNKGNFPGRFSGRQFSNSRSEMNVSTLELGDSALYLCASSLETDGQPQHFGDGTRLSIL.

The chain couples TRBV18 to TRBJ2-1, with TRBD2 matching over 11 bases. The germline CDR1 and CDR2 sequences are KGHSH and LQKENI. Losses at the gene ends were 0 bases for V and 6 bases for J; bases not matched to a gene: 16. The CDR3 extends over 20 amino acids. The CDR3 DNA sequence: TGTGCCAGCTCACCACCTAGCGGGGGGGCTACGTGGGCCGGGATCAATGAGCAGTTCTTC. It translates to CASSPPSGGATWAGINEQFF.

The rearrangement uses TRBV28 and TRBJ2-7; possible D gene TRBD1, 6 bases. Trimming removed 5 bases from V and 3 bases from J, with 11 bases in between. This CDR3 contains 13 residues. CDR1 is MDHEN and CDR2 is SYDVKM in the germline V gene. The CDR3 loop is CASSLTGHYEQYF. CDR3 nucleotide sequence: TGTGCCAGCAGTCTTACGGGACACTACGAGCAGTACTTC. Complete variable domain (other parts from reference TRBV28 and TRBJ2-7): DVKVTQSSRYLVKRTGEKVFLECVQDMDHENMFWYRQDPGLGLRLIYFSYDVKMKEKGDIPEGYSVSREKKERFSLILESASTNQTSMYLCASSLTGHYEQYFGPGTRLTVT.

The J gene is TRBJ2-7, the V gene TRBV7-9, with 8 bases matching TRBD1. V lost 4 bases, J lost 11 bases, and 4 bases stayed unmatched. This CDR3 has 11 amino acids. Germline V lookup: CDR1 SEHNR, CDR2 FQNEAQ (reference sequence). In nucleotides, the CDR3 is TGTGCCAGCAGCTCGGACAGGGTCGAGTACTTC. Its translation is CASSSDRVEYF. Using reference TRBV7-9 and TRBJ2-7 for the parts outside the CDR3, the full variable domain is DTGVSQNPRHKITKRGQNVTFRCDPISEHNRLYWYRQTLGQGPEFLTYFQNEAQLEKSRLLSDRFSAERPKGSFSTLEIQRTEQGDSAMYLCASSSDRVEYFGPGTRLTVT.

The V gene is TRBV4-2, the J gene TRBJ2-2; 7 positions match TRBD1. Looked up from germline, CDR1 is LGHNA and CDR2 is YNFKEQ. The CDR3 contains 15 residues. The V gene end was trimmed by 4 bases and the J gene end by 4 bases; junction bases not matched to a gene: 6. The CDR3 reads CASSPQYRGTGELFF. The DNA of the CDR3 is TGTGCCAGCAGCCCTCAGTACAGGGGCACCGGGGAGCTGTTTTTT.

The chain links TRBV15 to TRBJ2-5, with D possibly TRBD1 on 6 matching bases. V was shortened by 4 bases and J by 5 bases, with 14 bases between the two germline ends. The germline gives CDR1 LNHNV, CDR2 YYDKDF (reference sequence). The CDR3 sequence is 14 residues long. In DNA, the CDR3 is TGTGCCACCAGCAAACTACAGGGATGGGAGACCCAGTACTTC. Its translation is CATSKLQGWETQYF.